This T cell receptor (beta chain) was recovered during a study of T-cell reconstitution after alpha-beta-depleted transplantation in children. The CDR3 is made up of 13 amino acids. V dropped 2 bases and J dropped 6 bases, with 10 bases sitting between them. This clonotype was found a few times. A TCRbeta library incorporating unique molecular identifiers was prepared. MiXCR was run by TCRdb on the PCR reads, yielding one entry per CDR3 protein. The sample contains fewer than 120,000 distinct CDR3 sequences, about a tenth of which appear only once. The origin of this receptor is a human donor who donated a stem cell graft to a child with acute lymphoblastic leukemia. Material: PBMCs from the stem cell graft donor, obtained from the stem cell graft. The chain employs TRBV12-3 or TRBV12-4 and TRBJ1-2; tentatively, D is TRBD1 (6 bases). The CDR3 sequence is CASSLTGGHGYTF. CDR3 sequence (DNA): TGTGCCAGCAGTTTAACGGGGGGGCATGGCTACACCTTC.